This TCR beta chain is from a study of Graves' ophthalmopathy and Graves' hyperthyroidism. Looking at the study overall: At the time of initial diagnosis and before any treatment, peripheral blood was collected.

From RNA, the CDR3 regions of TCR beta chains were amplified and sequenced. Second-round multiplex PCR came after first-round RT-PCR with HTBI primers. TCRdb reprocessed the multiplex PCR reads with MiXCR, giving one entry per CDR3 protein. The sample consists of about 480,000 distinct CDR3 sequences, roughly 14% of them appearing once. The CDR3 runs 13 residues. Germline V CDR1 and CDR2: MNHEY, SVGAGI. Between the trimmed V and J ends, which lost 8 bases and 3 bases, there was a span of 10 bases. Points from the study as a whole: In predicting ophthalmopathy progression, the model reached 70% to 71% sensitivity and about 73% specificity.

As concerns this clonotype: Its antigen is not identified.

The starting material, more than 8 ml of fresh peripheral blood, provided the PBMCs. Sample: blood. The rearrangement links TRBV6-5 to TRBJ2-2; tentatively, D is TRBD1 or TRBD2 (5 bases each). The clonotype comes from a woman aged 25 to 39 with Graves' ophthalmopathy. CDR3 protein: CASRWGYTGELFF. The CDR3 DNA is TGTGCCAGCCGTTGGGGGTACACCGGGGAGCTGTTTTTT.